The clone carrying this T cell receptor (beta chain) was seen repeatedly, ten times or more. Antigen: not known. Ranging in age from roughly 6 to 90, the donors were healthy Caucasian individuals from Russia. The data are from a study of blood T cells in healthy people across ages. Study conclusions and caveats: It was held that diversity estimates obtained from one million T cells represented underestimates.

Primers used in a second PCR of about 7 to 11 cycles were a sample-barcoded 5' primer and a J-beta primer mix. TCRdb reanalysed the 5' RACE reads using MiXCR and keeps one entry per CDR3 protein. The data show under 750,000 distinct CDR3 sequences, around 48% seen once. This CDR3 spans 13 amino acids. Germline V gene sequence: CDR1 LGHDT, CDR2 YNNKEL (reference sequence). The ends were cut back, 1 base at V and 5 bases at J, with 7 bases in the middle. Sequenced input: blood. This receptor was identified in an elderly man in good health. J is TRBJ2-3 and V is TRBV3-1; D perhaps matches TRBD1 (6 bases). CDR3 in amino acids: CASSQGGQDTQYF. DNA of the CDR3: TGTGCCAGCAGCCAAGGGGGGCAAGATACGCAGTATTTT.